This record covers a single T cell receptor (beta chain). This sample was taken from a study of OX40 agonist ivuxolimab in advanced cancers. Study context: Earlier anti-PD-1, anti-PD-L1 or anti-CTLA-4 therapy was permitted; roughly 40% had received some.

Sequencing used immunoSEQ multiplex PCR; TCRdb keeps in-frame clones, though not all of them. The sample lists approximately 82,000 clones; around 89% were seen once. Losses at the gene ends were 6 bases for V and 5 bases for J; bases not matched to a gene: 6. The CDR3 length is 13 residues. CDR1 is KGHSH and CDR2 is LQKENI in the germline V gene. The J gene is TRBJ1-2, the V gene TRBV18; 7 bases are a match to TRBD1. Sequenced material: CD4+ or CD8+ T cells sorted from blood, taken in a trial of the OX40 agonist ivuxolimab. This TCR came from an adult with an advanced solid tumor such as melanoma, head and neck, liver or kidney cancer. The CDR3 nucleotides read TGTGCCAGCTCGTCCGGGACAGTTTATGGCTACACCTTC. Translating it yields CASSSGTVYGYTF.